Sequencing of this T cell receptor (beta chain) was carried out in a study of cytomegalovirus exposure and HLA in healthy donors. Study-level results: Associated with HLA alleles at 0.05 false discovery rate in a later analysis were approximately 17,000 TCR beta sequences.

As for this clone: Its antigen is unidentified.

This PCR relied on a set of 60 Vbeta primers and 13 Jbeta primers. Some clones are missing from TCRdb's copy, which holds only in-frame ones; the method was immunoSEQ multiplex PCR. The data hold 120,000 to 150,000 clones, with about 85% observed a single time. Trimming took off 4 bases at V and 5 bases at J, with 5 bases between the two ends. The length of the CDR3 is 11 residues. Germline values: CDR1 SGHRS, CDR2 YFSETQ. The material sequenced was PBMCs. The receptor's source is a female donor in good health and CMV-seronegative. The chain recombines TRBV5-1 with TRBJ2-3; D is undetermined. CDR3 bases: TGCGCCAGCAGCGGCGGAGATACGCAGTATTTT. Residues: CASSGGDTQYF.